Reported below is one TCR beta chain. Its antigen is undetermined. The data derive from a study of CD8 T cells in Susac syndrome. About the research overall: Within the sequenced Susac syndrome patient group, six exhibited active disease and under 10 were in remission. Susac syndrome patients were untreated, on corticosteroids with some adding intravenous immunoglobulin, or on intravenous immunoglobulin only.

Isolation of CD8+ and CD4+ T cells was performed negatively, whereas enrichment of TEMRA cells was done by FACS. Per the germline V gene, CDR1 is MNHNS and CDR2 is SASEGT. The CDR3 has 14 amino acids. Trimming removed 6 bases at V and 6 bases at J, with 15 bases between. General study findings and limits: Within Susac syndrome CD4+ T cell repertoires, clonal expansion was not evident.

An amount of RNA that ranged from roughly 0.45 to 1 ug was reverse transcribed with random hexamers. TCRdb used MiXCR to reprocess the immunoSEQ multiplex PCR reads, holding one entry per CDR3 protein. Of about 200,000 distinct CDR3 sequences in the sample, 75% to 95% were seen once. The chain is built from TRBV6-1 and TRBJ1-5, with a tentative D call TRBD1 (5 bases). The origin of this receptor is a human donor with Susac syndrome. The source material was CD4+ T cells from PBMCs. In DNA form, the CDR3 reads TGTGCCAGCAGCCTACGGGGCGACGGTCAGCCCCAGCATTTT. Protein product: CASSLRGDGQPQHF.